This T cell receptor beta chain was recorded in a study of tumor-infiltrating lymphocytes in glioblastoma multiforme. TCR beta libraries were built from RNA through three nested multiplex PCR rounds using modified ARM-PCR. TCRdb redid the calling of the multiplex PCR reads with MiXCR, one entry per CDR3 protein. Of 13,000 to 15,000 distinct CDR3 sequences in the sample, more than 65% were seen once. The CDR3 totals 14 residues, both ends included. From germline, CDR1 is SGHAT and CDR2 FQNNGV. This clonotype showed up just once. The conserved final phenylalanine or tryptophan is absent from the CDR3, which likely points to a read error. Because the CDR3's place on the DNA is in doubt, the DNA is left out and the CDR3 is given as listed by TCRdb.

The rearrangement links TRBV11-2 to TRBJ2-3; TRBD2, the table's D call, was not compared with the DNA. This TCR was sampled from a male donor with glioblastoma. What was sequenced was brain tumor tissue. The CDR3 here is CASSLLAGEDTRYL.